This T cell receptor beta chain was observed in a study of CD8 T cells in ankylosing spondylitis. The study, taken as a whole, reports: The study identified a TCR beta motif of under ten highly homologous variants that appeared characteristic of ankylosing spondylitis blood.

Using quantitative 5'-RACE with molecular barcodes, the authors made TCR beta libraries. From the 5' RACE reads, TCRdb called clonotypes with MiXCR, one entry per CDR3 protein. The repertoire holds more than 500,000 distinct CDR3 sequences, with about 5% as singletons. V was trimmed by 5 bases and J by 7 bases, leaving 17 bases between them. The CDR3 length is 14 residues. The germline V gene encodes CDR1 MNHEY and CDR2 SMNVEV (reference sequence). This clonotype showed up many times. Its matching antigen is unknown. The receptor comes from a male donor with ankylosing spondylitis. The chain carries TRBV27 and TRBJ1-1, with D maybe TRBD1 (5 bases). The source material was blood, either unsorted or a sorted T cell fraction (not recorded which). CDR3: CASSPGLGTLEAFF. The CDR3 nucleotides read TGTGCCAGCAGTCCCGGTCTCGGGACCCTTGAAGCTTTCTTT.